Detailed here is one T cell receptor beta chain. Its antigen is not known. Libraries were prepared by immunoSEQ multiplex PCR; TCRdb keeps only in-frame clonotypes and omits some of them. The sample holds some 190,000 clones, just over 85% seen once. The data derive from a study of T cell responses to AZD1222 COVID-19 vaccine. Regarding the study as a whole: All repertoire sampling was performed exclusively after the peak T cell response. AZD1222 recipients seropositive at baseline numbered only six or seven.

This receptor was obtained from an adult in good health. The specimen was peripheral blood, collected on day 0 of AZD1222 vaccination.

DNA for the CDR3: TGTGCCAGCAGCGTAGCGGCGACAGGGGGCAAGTACGAGCAGTACTTC. Translated, it gives CASSVAATGGKYEQYF. J is TRBJ2-7 and V is TRBV9; 10 nucleotides align to TRBD1. Germline assignment: CDR1 SGDLS and CDR2 YYNGEE. V lost 0 bases, J lost 4 bases, and 7 bases stayed unmatched. The length of the CDR3 is 16 residues.